The entry below gives a single T cell receptor (beta chain) sequence along with its context. This entry comes from a study of OX40 agonist ivuxolimab in advanced cancers. About the research overall: Intravenous ivuxolimab was administered to patients every 2 weeks at 0.01 to 10 mg/kg.

The CDR3 sequence is 14 residues long. Trimming pared 7 bases from V and 2 bases from J, leaving 12 bases between. Germline V gene data show CDR1 as SEHNR and CDR2 as FQNEAQ (reference sequence). Generated by immunoSEQ multiplex PCR, the TCRdb table keeps only in-frame clones and is missing some. The repertoire holds under 80,000 clones, about 89% seen once, with 15% to 20% in the top ten. This receptor was identified in an adult with an advanced solid tumor such as melanoma, head and neck, liver or kidney cancer. The sequencing used CD4+ or CD8+ T cells sorted from blood, collected in a trial of the OX40 agonist ivuxolimab. The chain has TRBV7-9 and TRBJ1-3; D remains ambiguous. CDR3 sequence reads: CASTPTATGNTIYF. The CDR3 DNA reads as TGTGCCAGCACCCCCACGGCGACTGGAAACACCATATATTTT.